These T cell receptor beta chains were read from a single sample in a study of CDR3 diversity in severe acne. One entry per CDR3 protein results from TCRdb running MiXCR on the PCR reads. The sample consists of over 85,000 distinct CDR3 sequences, about half of them appearing once. The sample was blood. The origin of the receptors is a male donor with acne. The CDR3 runs from the conserved cysteine through the conserved F or W. The D gene is left open where the match is weak. Some rows have no size entry. The others give once, few or many, or a class for an expanded clone.

J: TRBJ2-3
D: TRBD2
V: TRBV9
size: many
length: 15
CDR3: CASSGSGTGTDTQYF
DNA: TGTGCCAGCAGCGGTAGCGGGACCGGCACAGATACGCAGTATTTT

J: TRBJ2-7
D: -
V: TRBV9
size: -
length: 14
CDR3: CASNKGGSTYEQYF
DNA: TGTGCCAGCAACAAGGGCGGCAGTACCTACGAGCAGTACTTC

J: TRBJ2-1
D: TRBD2
V: TRBV18
size: -
length: 15
CDR3: CASSPLAGDLGEQPF
DNA: TGTGCCAGCTCCCCCCTAGCGGGAGATCTTGGTGAGCAGCCCTTC

J: TRBJ2-7
D: TRBD1
V: TRBV6-2/TRBV6-3
size: many
length: 14
CDR3: CASSTWTGGYEQYF
DNA: TGTGCCAGCAGTACGTGGACAGGGGGCTACGAGCAGTACTTC

J: TRBJ1-6
D: TRBD1
V: TRBV12-3/TRBV12-4
size: -
length: 15
CDR3: CASSAGTGVWSPLHF
DNA: TGTGCCAGCAGTGCCGGGACAGGGGTGTGGTCACCCCTCCACTTT

J: TRBJ2-3
D: -
V: TRBV7-9
size: medium-sized
length: 15
CDR3: CASSLDGGRADTQYF
DNA: TGTGCCAGCAGCTTAGACGGGGGGCGCGCAGATACGCAGTATTTT

J: TRBJ2-7
D: TRBD1
V: TRBV15
size: -
length: 14
CDR3: CATSSRDRGYEQYF
DNA: TGTGCCACCAGCAGTAGGGACAGGGGCTACGAGCAGTACTTC

J: TRBJ2-7
D: -
V: TRBV20-1
size: -
length: 16
CDR3: CSAIRQGPVTSYEQYF
DNA: TGCAGTGCGATTCGGCAGGGCCCCGTGACCTCCTACGAGCAGTACTTC

J: TRBJ1-6
D: -
V: TRBV7-9
size: -
length: 11
CDR3: CASSQLSPLHF
DNA: TGTGCCAGCAGCCAACTTTCACCCCTCCACTTT

J: TRBJ2-7
D: -
V: TRBV9
size: -
length: 13
CDR3: CASSLRGSYEQHF
DNA: TGTGCCAGCAGCTTGAGGGGCTCCTACGAGCAGCACTTC

J: TRBJ1-6
D: -
V: TRBV2
size: -
length: 14
CDR3: CASRADSYNSPLHF
DNA: TGTGCCAGCAGGGCCGACTCCTATAATTCACCCCTCCACTTT

J: TRBJ1-2
D: -
V: TRBV24-1
size: -
length: 15
CDR3: CASSYQSGRIYGYTF
DNA: TGTGCCAGCAGTTACCAATCGGGACGGATCTATGGCTACACCTTC

J: TRBJ2-7
D: TRBD2
V: TRBV7-8
size: -
length: 15
CDR3: CASSLVTSGSHEQYF
DNA: TGTGCCAGCAGCTTAGTGACTAGCGGGAGCCACGAGCAGTACTTC

J: TRBJ2-7
D: -
V: TRBV13
size: medium-sized
length: 15
CDR3: CASSSREGDSYEQYF
DNA: TGTGCCAGCAGCTCGAGAGAAGGGGACTCCTACGAGCAGTACTTC

J: TRBJ2-3
D: -
V: TRBV6-2/TRBV6-3
size: -
length: 14
CDR3: CASTKPDITDTQYF
DNA: TGTGCCAGCACCAAACCCGACATCACAGATACGCAGTATTTT

J: TRBJ2-7
D: TRBD1
V: TRBV2
size: once
length: 15
CDR3: CASSVDPGQGYEQYF
DNA: TGTGCCAGCAGCGTAGACCCAGGACAGGGATACGAGCAGTACTTC

J: TRBJ2-5
D: TRBD1
V: TRBV10-2
size: once
length: 14
CDR3: CASLGTAYQETQYF
DNA: TGCGCCAGTTTGGGGACAGCGTACCAAGAGACCCAGTACTTC

J: TRBJ1-1
D: -
V: TRBV13
size: many
length: 12
CDR3: CASSFGTTEAFF
DNA: TGTGCCAGCAGCTTCGGGACCACTGAAGCTTTCTTT

J: TRBJ2-3
D: TRBD2
V: TRBV25-1
size: -
length: 16
CDR3: CASSSEREGLTDTQYF
DNA: TGTGCCAGCAGTTCCGAGCGGGAGGGCCTGACAGATACGCAGTATTTT

J: TRBJ1-1
D: -
V: TRBV29-1
size: many
length: 11
CDR3: CSAQEGTEAFF
DNA: TGCAGCGCCCAGGAAGGCACTGAAGCTTTCTTT

J: TRBJ2-5
D: TRBD2
V: TRBV7-9
size: -
length: 16
CDR3: CASSAPPGLGGETQYF
DNA: TGTGCCAGCAGCGCCCCGCCGGGACTAGGGGGAGAGACCCAGTACTTC